The clone carrying this T cell receptor (beta chain) was found a few times. Data came from immunoSEQ multiplex PCR; TCRdb stores just in-frame clones and leaves some out. The data contain about 98,000 clones, more than 80% of them singletons. Germline CDR1 MNHGY, CDR2 SAAAGT. The CDR3 runs to 14 residues. V lost 7 bases and J 4 bases, leaving 14 bases between the germline ends. Treatment described: preoperative locoregional IRX-2 cytokine immunotherapy. These data originate in a study of preoperative IRX-2 immunotherapy in early breast cancer. The J gene is TRBJ1-3, the V gene TRBV6-8; D uncertain. Sequencing used tumor tissue, obtained after IRX-2 immunotherapy. This receptor was taken from a human donor with breast cancer. DNA of the CDR3: TGTGCCAGCACAATCGGGCGTCCCGGAAACACCATATATTTT. This gives the protein CASTIGRPGNTIYF.